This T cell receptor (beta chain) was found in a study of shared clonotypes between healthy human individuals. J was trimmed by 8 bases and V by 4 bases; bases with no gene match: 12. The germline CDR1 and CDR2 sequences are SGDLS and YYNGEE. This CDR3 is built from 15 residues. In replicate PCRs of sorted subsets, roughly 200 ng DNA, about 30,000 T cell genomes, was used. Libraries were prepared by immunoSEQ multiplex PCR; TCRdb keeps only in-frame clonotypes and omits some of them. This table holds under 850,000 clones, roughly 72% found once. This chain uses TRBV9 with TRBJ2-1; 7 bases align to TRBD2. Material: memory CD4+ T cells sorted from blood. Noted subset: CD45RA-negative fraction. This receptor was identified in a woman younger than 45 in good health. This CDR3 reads CASSPTGLVAHEQFF. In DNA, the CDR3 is TGTGCCAGCAGCCCTACAGGACTAGTTGCCCATGAGCAGTTCTTC.